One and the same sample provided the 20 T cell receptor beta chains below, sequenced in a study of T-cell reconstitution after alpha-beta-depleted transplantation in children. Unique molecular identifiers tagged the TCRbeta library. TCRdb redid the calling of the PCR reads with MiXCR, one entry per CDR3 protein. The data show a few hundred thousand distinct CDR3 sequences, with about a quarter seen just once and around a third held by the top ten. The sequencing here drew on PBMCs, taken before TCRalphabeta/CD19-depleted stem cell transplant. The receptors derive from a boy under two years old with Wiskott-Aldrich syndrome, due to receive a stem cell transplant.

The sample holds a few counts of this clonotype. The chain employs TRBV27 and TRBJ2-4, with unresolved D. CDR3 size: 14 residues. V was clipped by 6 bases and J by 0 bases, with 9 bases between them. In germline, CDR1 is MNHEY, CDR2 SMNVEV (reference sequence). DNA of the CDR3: TGTGCCAGCAGATCGGACGTAGCCAAAAACATTCAGTACTTC. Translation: CASRSDVAKNIQYF.

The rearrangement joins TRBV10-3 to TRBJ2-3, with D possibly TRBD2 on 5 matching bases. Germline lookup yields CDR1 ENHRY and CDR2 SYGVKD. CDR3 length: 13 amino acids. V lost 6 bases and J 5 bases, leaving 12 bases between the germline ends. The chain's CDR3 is CAISGVSEDTQYF. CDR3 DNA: TGTGCCATCAGCGGGGTTTCGGAAGATACGCAGTATTTT.

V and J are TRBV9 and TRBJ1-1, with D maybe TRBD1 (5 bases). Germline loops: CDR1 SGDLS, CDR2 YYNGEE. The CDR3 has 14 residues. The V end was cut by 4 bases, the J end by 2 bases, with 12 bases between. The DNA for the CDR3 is TGTGCCAGCAGCCCTAGGGACCGAAACACTGAAGCTTTCTTT. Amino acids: CASSPRDRNTEAFF.

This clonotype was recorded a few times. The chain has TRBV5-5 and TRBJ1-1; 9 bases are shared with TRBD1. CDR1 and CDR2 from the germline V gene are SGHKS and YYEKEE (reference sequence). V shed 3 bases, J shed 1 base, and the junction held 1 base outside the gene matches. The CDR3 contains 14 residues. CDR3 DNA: TGTGCCAGCAGCTACAGGGGGCAGAACACTGAAGCTTTCTTT. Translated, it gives CASSYRGQNTEAFF.

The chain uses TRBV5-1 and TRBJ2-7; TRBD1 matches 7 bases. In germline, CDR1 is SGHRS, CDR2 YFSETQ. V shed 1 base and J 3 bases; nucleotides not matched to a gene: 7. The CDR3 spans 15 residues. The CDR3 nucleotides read TGCGCCAGCAGCTTGCTTCTTGGGGACAGCTACGAGCAGTACTTC. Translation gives CASSLLLGDSYEQYF.

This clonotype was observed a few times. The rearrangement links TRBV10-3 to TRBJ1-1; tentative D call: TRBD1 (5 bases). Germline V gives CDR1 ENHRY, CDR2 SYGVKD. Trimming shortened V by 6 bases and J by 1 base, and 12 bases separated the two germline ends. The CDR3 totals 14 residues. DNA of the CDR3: TGTGCCATCAGCCCCCTTCAGGGGAACACTGAAGCTTTCTTT. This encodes CAISPLQGNTEAFF.

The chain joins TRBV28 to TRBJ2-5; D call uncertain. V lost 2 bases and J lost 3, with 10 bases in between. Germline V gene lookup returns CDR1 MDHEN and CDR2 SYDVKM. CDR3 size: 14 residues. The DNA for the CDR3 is TGTGCCAGCAGTTTAGAGGCTACCAAAGAGACCCAGTACTTC. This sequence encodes CASSLEATKETQYF.

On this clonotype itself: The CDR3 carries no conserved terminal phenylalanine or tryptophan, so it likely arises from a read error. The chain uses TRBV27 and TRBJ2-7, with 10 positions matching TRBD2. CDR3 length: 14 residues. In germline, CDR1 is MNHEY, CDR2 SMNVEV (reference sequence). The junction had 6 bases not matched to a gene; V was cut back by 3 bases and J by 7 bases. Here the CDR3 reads CASSLGLAGAEQYL. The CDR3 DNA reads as TGTGCCAGCAGTTTGGGCCTAGCGGGAGCTGAGCAGTACTTA.

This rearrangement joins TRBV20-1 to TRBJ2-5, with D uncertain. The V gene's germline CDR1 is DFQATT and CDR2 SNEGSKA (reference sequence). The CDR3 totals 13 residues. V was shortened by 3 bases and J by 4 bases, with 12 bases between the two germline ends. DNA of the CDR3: TGCAGTGCTAGTCGGAACACGGTAGAGACCCAGTACTTC. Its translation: CSASRNTVETQYF.

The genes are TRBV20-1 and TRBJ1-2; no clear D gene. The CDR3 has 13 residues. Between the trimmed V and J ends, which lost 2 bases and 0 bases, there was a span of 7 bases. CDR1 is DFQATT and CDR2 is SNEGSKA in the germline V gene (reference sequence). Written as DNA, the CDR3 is TGCAGTGCTAGACCACGAACTAACTATGGCTACACCTTC. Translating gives CSARPRTNYGYTF.

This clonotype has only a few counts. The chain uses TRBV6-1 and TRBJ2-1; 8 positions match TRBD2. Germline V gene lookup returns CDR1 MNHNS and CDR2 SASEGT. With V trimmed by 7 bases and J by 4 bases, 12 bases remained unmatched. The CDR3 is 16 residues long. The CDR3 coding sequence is TGTGCCAGCACTCCGTTCGCGGGAGGCTCATACAATGAGCAGTTCTTC. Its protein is CASTPFAGGSYNEQFF.

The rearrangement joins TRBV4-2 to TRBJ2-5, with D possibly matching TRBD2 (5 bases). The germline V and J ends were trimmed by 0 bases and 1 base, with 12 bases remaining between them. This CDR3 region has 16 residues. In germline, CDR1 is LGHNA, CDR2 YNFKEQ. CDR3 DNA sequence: TGTGCCAGCAGCCAAGATTTGGCGGGTTTCCAAGAGACCCAGTACTTC. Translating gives CASSQDLAGFQETQYF.

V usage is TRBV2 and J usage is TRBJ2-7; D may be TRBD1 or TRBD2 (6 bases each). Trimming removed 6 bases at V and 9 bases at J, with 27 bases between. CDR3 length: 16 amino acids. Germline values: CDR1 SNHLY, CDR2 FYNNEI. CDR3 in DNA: TGTGCCAGCAGGGGGGGAGGCAGGGGCCGGATGAATTGGCAGTACTTC. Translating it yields CASRGGGRGRMNWQYF.

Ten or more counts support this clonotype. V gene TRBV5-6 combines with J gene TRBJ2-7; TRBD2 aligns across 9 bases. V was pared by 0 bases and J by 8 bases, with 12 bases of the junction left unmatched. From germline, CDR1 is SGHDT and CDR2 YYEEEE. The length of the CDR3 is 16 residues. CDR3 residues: CASSLGQGISGSKQYF. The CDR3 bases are TGTGCCAGCAGCTTGGGGCAGGGCATTAGCGGGAGCAAGCAGTACTTC.

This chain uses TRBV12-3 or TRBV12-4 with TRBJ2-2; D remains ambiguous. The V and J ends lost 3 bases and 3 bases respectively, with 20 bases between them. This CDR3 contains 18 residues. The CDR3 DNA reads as TGTGCCAGCAGTTTGAGTCGAAGTGGCGCGGTGGACACCGGGGAGCTGTTTTTT. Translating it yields CASSLSRSGAVDTGELFF.

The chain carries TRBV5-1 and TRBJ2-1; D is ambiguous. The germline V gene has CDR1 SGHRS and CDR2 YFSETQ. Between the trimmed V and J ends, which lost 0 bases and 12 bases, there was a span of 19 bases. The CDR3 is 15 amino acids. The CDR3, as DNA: TGCGCCAGCAGCTTGGCCTTTAAAATCCCCGGCGCGCAGTTCTTC. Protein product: CASSLAFKIPGAQFF.

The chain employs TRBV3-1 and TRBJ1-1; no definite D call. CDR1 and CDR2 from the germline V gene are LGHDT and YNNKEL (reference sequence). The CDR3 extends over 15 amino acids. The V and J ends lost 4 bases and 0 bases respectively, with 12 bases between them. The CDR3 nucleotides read TGTGCCAGCAGCCTCCTGATGGGGTTGAACACTGAAGCTTTCTTT. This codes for CASSLLMGLNTEAFF.

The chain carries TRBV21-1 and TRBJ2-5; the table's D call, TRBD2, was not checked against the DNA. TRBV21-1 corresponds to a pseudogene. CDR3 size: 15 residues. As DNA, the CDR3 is TGTGCCAGCAGCAAAATTGAAAGGGCCGAAGAGACCCAGTACTTC. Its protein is CASSKIERAEETQYF.

The CDR3 reads CASSPRAGGRETQYF. The DNA for the CDR3 is TGTGCCAGCAGCCCCAGGGCAGGGGGCCGGGAGACCCAGTACTTC. The chain is built from TRBV5-5 and TRBJ2-5; 8 bases line up with TRBD1. The V gene end was trimmed by 4 bases and the J gene end by 5 bases; junction bases not matched to a gene: 10. Germline CDR1 SGHKS, CDR2 YYEKEE (reference sequence). The CDR3 is 15 residues long.

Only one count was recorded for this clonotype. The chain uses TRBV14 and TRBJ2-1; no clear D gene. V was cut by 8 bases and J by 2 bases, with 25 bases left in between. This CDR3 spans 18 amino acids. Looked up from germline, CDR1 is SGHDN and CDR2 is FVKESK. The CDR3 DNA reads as TGTGCCAGCTTCTCCAACACACCGATTTTGGGCGCCTACAATGAGCAGTTCTTC. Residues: CASFSNTPILGAYNEQFF.